Listed here are 29 T cell receptor beta chains from one sample, sequenced in a study of T cells after yellow fever vaccination. TCRdb re-analysed the 5' RACE reads in MiXCR, keeping a single row per CDR3 protein. This table has 300,000 to 450,000 distinct CDR3 sequences, about 8.3% appearing once. This specimen consisted of PBMCs, obtained more than 35 days after the first yellow fever vaccination. These TCRs come from a man aged 18 to 35 who received the YFV17D yellow fever vaccine.

In its sample, this clonotype was seen a few times. This sequence joins TRBV6-2 or TRBV6-3 and TRBJ2-7; D is uncertain. Between the trimmed V and J ends, which lost 2 bases and 7 bases, there was a span of 6 bases. Germline V CDR1 and CDR2: MNHEY, SVGEGT. The CDR3 is made up of 11 amino acids. For the CDR3, the DNA is TGTGCCAGCAGTTACGGGCAAGAGCAGTACTTC. Amino acids: CASSYGQEQYF.

This clonotype was counted a few times. The chain links TRBV4-1 to TRBJ1-5; D unresolved. CDR3 length: 15 amino acids. Deletions cut 0 bases from V and 10 bases from J, with 16 bases between. The germline V gene has CDR1 MGHRA and CDR2 YSYEKL. The CDR3 sequence: CASSQEQSQSEPQHF. CDR3 coding DNA: TGCGCCAGCAGCCAAGAACAATCACAGAGCGAACCCCAGCATTTT.

This chain uses TRBV5-1 with TRBJ2-1; 8 nucleotides line up with TRBD1. The germline gives CDR1 SGHRS, CDR2 YFSETQ. V shed 5 bases, J shed 6 bases, and the junction held 4 bases outside the gene matches. The CDR3 runs to 13 residues. The CDR3 nucleotides read TGCGCCAGCAGGCGAACAGGGGGCAATGAGCAGTTCTTC. Translated, it gives CASRRTGGNEQFF.

This clonotype was recorded at least ten times. The V gene is TRBV10-3, the J gene TRBJ2-7; no clear D. Trimming took off 10 bases at V and 2 bases at J, with 15 bases between the two ends. Germline V gives CDR1 ENHRY, CDR2 SYGVKD. This CDR3 is 13 amino acids long. The CDR3 DNA is TGTGCCACTTCGATGGACGGCACCTACGAGCAGTACGTC. As protein: CATSMDGTYEQYV.

This clonotype has only a few counts. The V and J genes are TRBV7-2 and TRBJ2-1, with D unresolved. Trimming removed 1 base at V and 8 bases at J, with 9 bases between. CDR1 and CDR2 (germline): SGHTA, FQGNSA. The CDR3 extends over 13 amino acids. CDR3 region: CASSLEMVDEQFF. As DNA, the CDR3 is TGTGCCAGCAGCTTAGAAATGGTGGATGAGCAGTTCTTC.

V usage is TRBV7-2 and J usage is TRBJ1-5, with D unclear. This CDR3 is built from 13 residues. The V end lost 4 bases, the J end lost 3 bases, and 7 bases lay between the germline ends. Germline V lookup: CDR1 SGHTA, CDR2 FQGNSA. This CDR3 reads CASSSWTNQPQHF. CDR3 nucleotide sequence: TGTGCCAGCAGCTCATGGACCAATCAGCCCCAGCATTTT.

The V call is TRBV7-6, the J call TRBJ2-5, with TRBD2 matching over 9 bases. Trimming at V came to 5 bases and at J to 5 bases, leaving 9 bases not matched to a gene. The CDR3 loop spans 15 amino acids. Germline V CDR1 and CDR2: SGHVS, FNYEAQ. This CDR3 is CASSLRPGLAETQYF. The CDR3 nucleotides read TGTGCCAGCAGCCTCCGCCCGGGACTAGCCGAGACCCAGTACTTC.

V is TRBV5-1 and J is TRBJ2-7, with D perhaps matching TRBD1 or TRBD2 (6 bases each). Trimming stripped 0 bases from V and 7 bases from J, with 23 bases between. The CDR3 is 17 residues long. The germline V gene encodes CDR1 SGHRS and CDR2 YFSETQ. CDR3 sequence: CASSLAGLGGARREQYV. CDR3 coding DNA: TGCGCCAGCAGCTTGGCCGGGTTGGGGGGCGCACGGAGAGAGCAGTACGTC.

The rearrangement links TRBV7-2 to TRBJ2-1; D is perhaps TRBD2 (6 bases). The V gene's germline CDR1 is SGHTA and CDR2 FQGNSA. V shed 6 bases and J shed 0 bases, with 12 bases lying between them. This CDR3 has 15 residues. This chain's CDR3 is CASSRMTSSYNEQFF. The CDR3 DNA reads TGTGCCAGCAGTCGGATGACTAGCTCCTACAATGAGCAGTTCTTC.

The chain couples TRBV4-2 to TRBJ1-2; the match to TRBD1 covers 9 bases. This CDR3 has 16 amino acids. Germline CDR1 is LGHNA and CDR2 is YNFKEQ. V gave up 4 bases and J gave up 2 bases; unmatched junction bases: 8. The CDR3 nucleotides are TGTGCCAGCAGCCCCCTGAGGACAGGGGAGAACTATGGCTACACCTTC. This codes for CASSPLRTGENYGYTF.

V and J are TRBV5-6 and TRBJ1-6; weak D call: TRBD1 (5 bases). Per germline, CDR1 SGHDT and CDR2 YYEEEE. The ends were cut back, 5 bases at V and 10 bases at J, with 16 bases in the middle. The CDR3 sequence is 14 residues long. The CDR3 DNA sequence: TGTGCCAGCAGTTCCGGGACGTCATGGTCACCCCTCCACTTT. Its protein product is CASSSGTSWSPLHF.

This clonotype was seen only a few times. The chain couples TRBV14 to TRBJ1-4, with D perhaps TRBD1 (5 bases). CDR3 size: 15 residues. Germline CDR1 reads SGHDN; CDR2 reads FVKESK. V was cut by 5 bases and J by 3 bases, with 13 bases left in between. DNA for the CDR3: TGTGCCAGCAGCGCACGATCGGGACCTAATGAAAAACTGTTTTTT. Its translation is CASSARSGPNEKLFF.

This clonotype came up a few times. The chain is built from TRBV5-1 and TRBJ2-1; 12 nucleotides match TRBD2. The CDR3 sequence is 23 residues long. J gave up 0 bases and V 1 base, and 20 bases lay outside the gene matches. The germline CDR1 and CDR2 sequences are SGHRS and YFSETQ. The CDR3 nucleotides read TGCGCCAGCAGCTTGTCCGGCCGGAGAAGACTAGCGGGGGCTCAGAGCTCCTACAATGAGCAGTTCTTC. This encodes CASSLSGRRRLAGAQSSYNEQFF. Variable domain in full (rest from reference TRBV5-1 and TRBJ2-1): KAGVTQTPRYLIKTRGQQVTLSCSPISGHRSVSWYQQTPGQGLQFLFEYFSETQRNKGNFPGRFSGRQFSNSRSEMNVSTLELGDSALYLCASSLSGRRRLAGAQSSYNEQFFGPGTRLTVL.

This clonotype was observed many times. The chain combines TRBV29-1 with TRBJ1-2; maybe TRBD1 (6 bases). Germline CDR1 SQVTM, CDR2 ANQGSEA. The length of the CDR3 is 13 residues. V dropped 5 bases and J dropped 7 bases, with 17 bases sitting between them. The CDR3 region has the DNA TGCAGCGTTACTAAGACAGGACCCTCTGGCTACACCTTC. This gives the protein CSVTKTGPSGYTF. Using reference TRBV29-1 and TRBJ1-2 for the parts outside the CDR3, the full variable domain is SAVISQKPSRDICQRGTSLTIQCQVDSQVTMMFWYRQQPGQSLTLIATANQGSEATYESGFVIDKFPISRPNLTFSTLTVSNMSPEDSSIYLCSVTKTGPSGYTFGSGTRLTVV.

In its sample, this clonotype was seen a few times. This chain links TRBV10-3 with TRBJ2-5, with D possibly being TRBD1 (6 bases). Trimming shortened V by 0 bases and J by 4 bases, and 9 bases separated the two germline ends. The CDR3 spans 14 residues. CDR1 is ENHRY, CDR2 SYGVKD, per germline. DNA of the CDR3: TGTGCCATCAGTGAGTCGCAAGGGGGAGAGACCCAGTACTTC. This translates into CAISESQGGETQYF.

This clonotype was detected only a few times. This chain links TRBV27 with TRBJ2-7; 8 nucleotides match TRBD2. The CDR3 is 16 amino acids. In germline, CDR1 is MNHEY, CDR2 SMNVEV (reference sequence). Trimming cost V 7 bases and J 0 bases; bases outside gene matches: 11. The CDR3 reads CASTFPGTRASYEQYV. CDR3 in DNA: TGTGCCAGCACCTTTCCGGGGACTAGGGCCTCCTACGAGCAGTACGTC.

This clonotype appeared a few times. In nucleotides, the CDR3 is TGTGCCAGCAGCGAGACTAGCGGGGGTCCAGATACGCAGTATTTT. This codes for CASSETSGGPDTQYF. The gene calls are TRBV7-2 and TRBJ2-3; TRBD2 agrees at 12 bases. Germline CDR1 is SGHTA and CDR2 is FQGNSA. V shed 5 bases, J shed 4 bases, and the junction held 4 bases outside the gene matches. The CDR3 length is 15 residues.

The chain is built from TRBV29-1 and TRBJ2-1; 9 nucleotides agree with TRBD1. Germline CDR1 SQVTM, CDR2 ANQGSEA. The CDR3 extends over 14 amino acids. The trim removed 8 bases at V and 6 bases at J, leaving 11 bases unmatched. The CDR3 sequence is CSMSRDRVGNEQFF. The DNA of the CDR3 is TGCAGCATGTCCCGGGACAGGGTTGGCAATGAGCAGTTCTTC.

V gene TRBV5-5 combines with J gene TRBJ2-1, with 10 bases aligning to TRBD1. Germline assignment: CDR1 SGHKS and CDR2 YYEKEE (reference sequence). The CDR3 is 14 amino acids. Trimming removed 6 bases from V and 7 bases from J; junction bases left unmatched: 7. The chain's CDR3 is CASTPGQGRNEQFF. For the CDR3, the DNA is TGTGCCAGCACACCGGGACAGGGGCGGAATGAGCAGTTCTTC. The whole variable domain, filled in from reference TRBV5-5 and TRBJ2-1, reads DAGVTQSPTHLIKTRGQQVTLRCSPISGHKSVSWYQQVLGQGPQFIFQYYEKEERGRGNFPDRFSARQFPNYSSELNVNALLLGDSALYLCASTPGQGRNEQFFGPGTRLTVL.

This clonotype turned up a few times. This sequence joins TRBV4-2 and TRBJ2-3, with a tentative D call TRBD2 (7 bases). The V and J ends lost 7 bases and 3 bases respectively, with 14 bases between them. In germline, CDR1 is LGHNA, CDR2 YNFKEQ. This CDR3 is built from 14 residues. CDR3 DNA sequence: TGTGCCAGCACCTCGGGGGGCTCTACAGATACGCAGTATTTT. Protein: CASTSGGSTDTQYF.

This clonotype was detected a few times. The chain joins TRBV7-9 to TRBJ2-7; D not certain. Germline V CDR1 and CDR2: SEHNR, FQNEAQ (reference sequence). Trimming cost V 6 bases and J 6 bases, with 12 bases left between them. The CDR3 spans 12 residues. Written as DNA, the CDR3 is TGTGCCAGCAGTCAATGGGTGAGCGAGCAGTACTTC. Translating it yields CASSQWVSEQYF.

V gene TRBV7-8 combines with J gene TRBJ1-2; TRBD1 matches at 9 bases. Germline V gives CDR1 SGHVS, CDR2 FQNEAQ. The V and J ends lost 6 bases and 0 bases, in that order; junction bases with no gene match: 5. The CDR3 consists of 15 residues. The CDR3, as DNA: TGTGCCAGCAGTTGGGACAGGGCGCCTAACTATGGCTACACCTTC. Translation gives CASSWDRAPNYGYTF. The full variable domain, rest sourced from reference TRBV7-8 and TRBJ1-2, is GAGVSQSPRYKVAKRGQDVALRCDPISGHVSLFWYQQALGQGPEFLTYFQNEAQLDKSGLPSDRFFAERPEGSVSTLKIQRTQQEDSAVYLCASSWDRAPNYGYTFGSGTRLTVV.

This clonotype was seen repeatedly, ten times or more. The gene calls are TRBV7-2 and TRBJ2-5, with TRBD2 matching 8 bases. Germline CDR1 and CDR2: SGHTA and FQGNSA. The V gene end was trimmed by 1 base and the J gene end by 8 bases; junction bases not matched to a gene: 6. This CDR3 is 14 amino acids long. CDR3 DNA: TGTGCCAGCAGCTTAGAGACGGGGGGGGAAACCCAGTACTTC. Its translation is CASSLETGGETQYF.

This clonotype was counted only a few times. The V call is TRBV20-1, the J call TRBJ2-3; 8 bases agree with TRBD2. Germline CDR1 and CDR2: DFQATT and SNEGSKA (reference sequence). This CDR3 spans 16 amino acids. V lost 1 base to trimming and J lost 3 bases; unmatched junction nucleotides: 9. Here the CDR3 reads CSARARGGVRTDTQYF. In DNA form, the CDR3 reads TGCAGTGCTAGAGCCCGGGGGGGAGTTAGGACAGATACGCAGTATTTT.

The table lists this clonotype with many counts. The V call is TRBV29-1, the J call TRBJ1-2; maybe TRBD1 (5 bases). CDR1 SQVTM and CDR2 ANQGSEA come from the germline V gene. V was pared by 8 bases and J by 3 bases, with 16 bases between. The length of the CDR3 is 13 residues. The CDR3 sequence is CSPTLLGDYGYTF. CDR3 nucleotides: TGCAGCCCCACCCTCCTAGGGGACTATGGCTACACCTTC. Using reference TRBV29-1 and TRBJ1-2 for the parts outside the CDR3, the full variable domain is SAVISQKPSRDICQRGTSLTIQCQVDSQVTMMFWYRQQPGQSLTLIATANQGSEATYESGFVIDKFPISRPNLTFSTLTVSNMSPEDSSIYLCSPTLLGDYGYTFGSGTRLTVV.

This clonotype was counted between two and nine times. The chain links TRBV10-2 to TRBJ1-1; D unclear. Trimming removed 0 bases at V and 1 base at J, with 3 bases between. The CDR3 loop spans 13 amino acids. Germline lookup yields CDR1 WSHSY and CDR2 SAAADI. The CDR3: CASSESENTEAFF. The CDR3 bases are TGCGCCAGCAGTGAGTCTGAGAACACTGAAGCTTTCTTT.

The rearrangement uses TRBV6-1 and TRBJ1-4; D ambiguous. This CDR3 comprises 16 residues. The germline CDR1 and CDR2 sequences are MNHNS and SASEGT. Trimming pared 7 bases from V and 3 bases from J, leaving 18 bases between. CDR3 nucleotide sequence: TGTGCCAGCAAGGTTGGAGGTTTTGGGGCTAATGAAAAACTGTTTTTT. This sequence encodes CASKVGGFGANEKLFF.

The chain uses TRBV4-1 and TRBJ1-5; TRBD1 matches at 7 bases. This CDR3 spans 14 amino acids. V lost 2 bases and J lost 8; bases outside the gene matches: 6. Germline CDR1 MGHRA, CDR2 YSYEKL. The CDR3 DNA sequence: TGCGCCAGCAGCCAATACGTAGGGGGCGAGCCCCAGCATTTT. This gives the protein CASSQYVGGEPQHF.

This chain uses TRBV5-1 with TRBJ1-1; no reliable D call. Germline CDR1 reads SGHRS; CDR2 reads YFSETQ. This CDR3 contains 15 residues. The germline V and J ends were trimmed by 4 bases and 2 bases, with 15 bases remaining between them. The CDR3 is CASSVGSGRNTEAFF. CDR3 nucleotide sequence: TGCGCCAGCAGCGTTGGCTCTGGACGTAACACTGAAGCTTTCTTT.